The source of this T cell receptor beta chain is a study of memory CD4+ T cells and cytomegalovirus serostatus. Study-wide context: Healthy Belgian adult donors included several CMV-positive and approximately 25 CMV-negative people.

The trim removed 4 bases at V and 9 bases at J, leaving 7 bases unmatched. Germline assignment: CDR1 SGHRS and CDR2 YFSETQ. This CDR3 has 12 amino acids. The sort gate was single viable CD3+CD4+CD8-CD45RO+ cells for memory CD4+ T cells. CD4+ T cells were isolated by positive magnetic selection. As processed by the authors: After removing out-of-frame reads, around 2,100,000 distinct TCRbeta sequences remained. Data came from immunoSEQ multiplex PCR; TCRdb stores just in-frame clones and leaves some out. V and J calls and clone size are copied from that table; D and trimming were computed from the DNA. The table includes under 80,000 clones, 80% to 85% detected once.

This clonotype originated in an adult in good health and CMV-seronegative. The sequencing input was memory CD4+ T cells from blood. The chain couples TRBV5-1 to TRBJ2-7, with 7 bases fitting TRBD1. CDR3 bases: TGCGCCAGCAGCAAGGACAGGTCCGTGCAGTACTTC. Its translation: CASSKDRSVQYF.